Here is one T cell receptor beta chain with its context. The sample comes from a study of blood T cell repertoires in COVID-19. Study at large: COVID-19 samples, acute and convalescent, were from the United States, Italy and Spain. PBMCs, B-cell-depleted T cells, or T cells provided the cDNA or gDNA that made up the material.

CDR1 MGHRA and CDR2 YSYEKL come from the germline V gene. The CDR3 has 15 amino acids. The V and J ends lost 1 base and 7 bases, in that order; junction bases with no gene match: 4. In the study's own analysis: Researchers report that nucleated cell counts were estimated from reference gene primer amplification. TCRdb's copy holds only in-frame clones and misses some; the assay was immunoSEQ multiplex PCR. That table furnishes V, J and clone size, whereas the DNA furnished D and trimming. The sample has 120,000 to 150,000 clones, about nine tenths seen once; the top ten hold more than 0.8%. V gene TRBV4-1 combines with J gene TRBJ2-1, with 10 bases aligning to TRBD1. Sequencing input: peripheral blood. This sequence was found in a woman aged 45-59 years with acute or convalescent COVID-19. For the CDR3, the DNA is TGCGCCAGCAGCCAAGGACAGGGGGCACAGAATGAGCAGTTCTTC. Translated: CASSQGQGAQNEQFF.